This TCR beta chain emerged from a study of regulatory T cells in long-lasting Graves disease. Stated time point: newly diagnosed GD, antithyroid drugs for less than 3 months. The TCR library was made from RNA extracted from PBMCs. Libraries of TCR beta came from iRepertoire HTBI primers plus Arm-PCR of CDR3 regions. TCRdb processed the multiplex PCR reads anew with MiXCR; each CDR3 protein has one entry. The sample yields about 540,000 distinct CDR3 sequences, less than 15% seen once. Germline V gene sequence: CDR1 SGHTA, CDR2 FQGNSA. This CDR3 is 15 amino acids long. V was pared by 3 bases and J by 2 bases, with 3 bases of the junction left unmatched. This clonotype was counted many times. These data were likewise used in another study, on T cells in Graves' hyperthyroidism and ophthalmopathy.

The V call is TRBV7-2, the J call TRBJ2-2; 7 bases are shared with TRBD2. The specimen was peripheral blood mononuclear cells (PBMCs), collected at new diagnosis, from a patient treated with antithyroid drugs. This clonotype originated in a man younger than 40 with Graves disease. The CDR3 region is CASSFRLANTGELFF. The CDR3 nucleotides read TGTGCCAGCAGCTTTAGACTAGCCAACACCGGGGAGCTGTTTTTT.